This is a list of T cell receptor beta chains from one sample in a study of blood T cell repertoires in COVID-19. The method was immunoSEQ multiplex PCR; TCRdb's version includes in-frame clones alone and lacks a portion of them. Of under 200,000 clones in the sample, 75% to 95% were seen once. Sequencing input: peripheral blood. These receptors came from a man aged 50 or older with acute or convalescent COVID-19. Each CDR3 is given with its conserved first and last residue. The D gene is left open where the match is weak. Size is omitted from some rows. Given values are once, few, many or a class for expanded clones.

cdr3_nt	cdr3_aa	v_call	clone_size	j_call	d_call
TGTGCCAGTAGTCTTGGACAGCTAGATCAGCCCCAGCATTTT	CASSLGQLDQPQHF	TRBV19	.	TRBJ1-5	.
TGTGCCAGCAGCCCCGTCCGAGGACTAGCGGCCCAAGAGACCCAGTACTTC	CASSPVRGLAAQETQYF	TRBV7-2	.	TRBJ2-5	TRBD2
TGTGCCAGCAGTTACCCTAGCTACCCCGGGACAGGGAACACTGAAGCTTTCTTT	CASSYPSYPGTGNTEAFF	TRBV6-2/TRBV6-3	.	TRBJ1-1	TRBD1
TGTGCCAGCTCCGGACAGGGGGCTGCCTACGAGCAGTACTTC	CASSGQGAAYEQYF	TRBV18	once	TRBJ2-7	TRBD1
TGTGCCAGCAGTCCCCGGGACAGGACGAAACCTGAGGAAAAACTGTTTTTT	CASSPRDRTKPEEKLFF	TRBV21-1	.	TRBJ1-4	.
TGTGCCAGCAGCCGTGGACAGGGGTCGCACACCGGGGAGCTGTTTTTT	CASSRGQGSHTGELFF	TRBV3-1/TRBV3-2	.	TRBJ2-2	TRBD1
TGTGCCAGCAGTAGCGTCGATGAGCAGTTCTTC	CASSSVDEQFF	TRBV7-9	.	TRBJ2-1	.
TGTGCCAGCAGCCTAGGGGACAGGGATCACACTGAAGCTTTCTTT	CASSLGDRDHTEAFF	TRBV13	.	TRBJ1-1	TRBD1
TGTGCCAGCAGCTTACGACAGGGAAGCTATGGCTACACCTTC	CASSLRQGSYGYTF	TRBV7-2	.	TRBJ1-2	TRBD1
TGTGCCGCCAGCGAGGACAGGGTAATAGGTGGCTATGGCTACACCTTC	CAASEDRVIGGYGYTF	TRBV10-3	.	TRBJ1-2	TRBD1
TGTGCCAGCAGCCAAGCTGGGAGCTCTGGGGCCAACGTCCTGACTTTC	CASSQAGSSGANVLTF	TRBV14	.	TRBJ2-6	.
TGCGCCAGCAGTTTCGGGACACAAGAGACCCAGTACTTC	CASSFGTQETQYF	TRBV10-1	.	TRBJ2-5	.
TGTGCCAGCAGCTTGGCAGGGATGGTCAATGAGCAGTTCTTC	CASSLAGMVNEQFF	TRBV7-9	.	TRBJ2-1	.
TGTGCCAGCAGCCGGGACAGGTCATCCCAAGAGACCCAGTACTTC	CASSRDRSSQETQYF	TRBV2	.	TRBJ2-5	TRBD1
TGTGCCAGCAGCGAGGAAAGGGGCCGCGACACCATATATTTT	CASSEERGRDTIYF	TRBV9	.	TRBJ1-3	.
TGTGCCAGCAGTACACAGGGTAGCAATCAGCCCCAGCATTTT	CASSTQGSNQPQHF	TRBV2	.	TRBJ1-5	.
TGTGCCAGCAGCTACACAGATACGCAGTATTTT	CASSYTDTQYF	TRBV12-3/TRBV12-4	.	TRBJ2-3	.
TGTGCCAGCAGTATAGCGGGATTACTCTACGAGCAGTACTTC	CASSIAGLLYEQYF	TRBV6-2/TRBV6-3	.	TRBJ2-7	TRBD2
TGTGCCAGCAGTGACAATACGGCAGGGGGAAATCAGCCCCAGCATTTT	CASSDNTAGGNQPQHF	TRBV6-2/TRBV6-3	.	TRBJ1-5	TRBD1
TGTGCCACCAGTGAAGACGACAGGATCCCCTACAATGAGCAGTTCTTC	CATSEDDRIPYNEQFF	TRBV24-1	.	TRBJ2-1	.
TGTGCCAGCAGGGGGGGGGTGGAAGCTTTCTTT	CASRGGVEAFF	TRBV28	once	TRBJ1-1	.
TGTGCCAGCTCACCCACCCTCCGGTTTCCCGTCGCGAGGACTGAAGCTTTCTTT	CASSPTLRFPVARTEAFF	TRBV18	.	TRBJ1-1	.
TGCGCCAGCAGCTATAAGACAGGGCTTCAGGGTTCACCCCTCCACTTT	CASSYKTGLQGSPLHF	TRBV23-1	.	TRBJ1-6	TRBD1
TGTGCCAGCAAATACGGGAATCAGCCCCAGCATTTT	CASKYGNQPQHF	TRBV6-5	.	TRBJ1-5	.
TGTGCCAGCAGCAGACAGGGAGTGGGCAATCAGCCCCAGCATTTT	CASSRQGVGNQPQHF	TRBV27	.	TRBJ1-5	TRBD1
TGTGCCAGCAGTGAAGAAGTCAGGGGTTATGGCTACACCTTC	CASSEEVRGYGYTF	TRBV6-1	.	TRBJ1-2	.
TGCGCCAGCAGTGAGGGCACGGGACTAGCGGTCTACAATGAGCAGTTCTTC	CASSEGTGLAVYNEQFF	TRBV10-1	few	TRBJ2-1	TRBD2
TGTGCCAGCAGTTACTTGGGGACGCAGGGGTCTGGCTACACCTTC	CASSYLGTQGSGYTF	TRBV6-6	.	TRBJ1-2	.
TGTGCCACCAGTGTTTCGGTCTCCAATGAGCAGTTCTTC	CATSVSVSNEQFF	TRBV24-1	.	TRBJ2-1	.
TGCAGCGTTGAAATCCAGCGGTACACAGATACGCAGTATTTT	CSVEIQRYTDTQYF	TRBV29-1	.	TRBJ2-3	.
TGCGCCAGCAGGGACAGTGTAAGCTCCTACAATGAGCAGTTCTTC	CASRDSVSSYNEQFF	TRBV5-1	.	TRBJ2-1	.
TGTGCCAGCAGCCAAGGAGGTAGCGGGAGAGCCCTAGTGACCCAGTACTTC	CASSQGGSGRALVTQYF	TRBV3-1/TRBV3-2	.	TRBJ2-5	TRBD2
TGTGCCTGGAGCCTTCCCCCGAGTAATGAGCAGTTCTTC	CAWSLPPSNEQFF	TRBV30	once	TRBJ2-1	.
TGCGCCAGCAGCCAAGGGGAGGGGAGGTATAATTCACCCCTCCACTTT	CASSQGEGRYNSPLHF	TRBV4-1	.	TRBJ1-6	.
TGTGCCAGCAGCCAAGTAGCGGGGTTTTACAATGAGCAGTTCTTC	CASSQVAGFYNEQFF	TRBV3-1/TRBV3-2	few	TRBJ2-1	TRBD2
TGTGCCAGCAGTCGAGGGCTCCCTGGAGAGCAGTACTTC	CASSRGLPGEQYF	TRBV6-5	.	TRBJ2-7	.
TGTGCCATCAGGTGGGGACAGGGTGAAGAGACCCAGTACTTC	CAIRWGQGEETQYF	TRBV10-3	.	TRBJ2-5	TRBD1
TGTGCCAGCAGCTTGAGCGGGGGAGGAGATACGCAGTATTTT	CASSLSGGGDTQYF	TRBV7-3	.	TRBJ2-3	TRBD2